Shown below are 3 T cell receptor beta chains from a single sample sequenced in a study of OX40 agonist ivuxolimab in advanced cancers. Method: immunoSEQ multiplex PCR; TCRdb's copy keeps in-frame clones and lacks some. Among some 48,000 clones listed, about 87% were seen once. The specimen was CD4+ or CD8+ T cells sorted from blood, collected in a trial of the OX40 agonist ivuxolimab. The receptors originated from an adult with an advanced solid tumor such as melanoma, head and neck, liver or kidney cancer.

The V call is TRBV7-9, the J call TRBJ1-3; D is unresolved. CDR1 is SEHNR and CDR2 is FQNEAQ in the germline V gene (reference sequence). This CDR3 region has 17 residues. V was pared by 1 base and J by 0 bases, with 13 bases between. The CDR3, as DNA: TGTGCCAGCAGCTTAGGTGCCGGCGGCTCCTCTGGAAACACCATATATTTT. Its translation: CASSLGAGGSSGNTIYF.

This clone has only a few counts. The V and J genes are TRBV7-2 and TRBJ1-3, with D unresolved. The CDR3 sequence is 13 residues long. From germline, CDR1 is SGHTA and CDR2 FQGNSA. V lost 5 bases and J 2 bases, leaving 7 bases between the germline ends. For the CDR3, the DNA is TGTGCCAGCAGCGTCACGGCTGGAAACACCATATATTTT. Translation gives CASSVTAGNTIYF.

This sequence joins TRBV7-3 and TRBJ2-5; D is perhaps TRBD2 (6 bases). V lost 3 bases, J lost 4 bases, and 9 bases lay in between. This CDR3 contains 13 residues. Germline CDR1 SGHTA, CDR2 FQGTGA. The CDR3 loop is CASSLDYTETQYF. The DNA of the CDR3 is TGTGCCAGCAGCTTGGACTATACAGAGACCCAGTACTTC.